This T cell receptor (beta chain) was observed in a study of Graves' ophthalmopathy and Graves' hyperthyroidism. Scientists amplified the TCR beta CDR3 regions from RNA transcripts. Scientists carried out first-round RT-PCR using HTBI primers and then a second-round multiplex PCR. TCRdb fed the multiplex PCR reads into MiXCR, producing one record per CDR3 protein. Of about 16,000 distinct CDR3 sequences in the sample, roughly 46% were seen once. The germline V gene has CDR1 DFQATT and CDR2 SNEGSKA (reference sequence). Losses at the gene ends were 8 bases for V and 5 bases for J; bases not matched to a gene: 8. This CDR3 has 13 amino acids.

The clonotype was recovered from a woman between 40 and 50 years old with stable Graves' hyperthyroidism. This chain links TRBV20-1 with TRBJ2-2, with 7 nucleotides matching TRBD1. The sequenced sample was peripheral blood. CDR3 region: CSTGTVGTGELFF. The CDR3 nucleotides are TGCAGTACGGGGACAGTGGGGACCGGGGAGCTGTTTTTT.